The 9 T cell receptor beta chains given below trace back to one sample, sequenced in a study of shared clonotypes between healthy human individuals (dated by TCRdb to about 2020). The receptor library was made with the immunoSEQ multiplex PCR assay. As stored in TCRdb, this immuneACCESS dataset retains in-frame rearrangements with V and J assigned. A fraction of the clones does not appear; measured against another copy, unresolved V genes explain less than half of the discrepancy, and the remainder lacks a known reason. This sample holds roughly 760,000 clones; around 67% were observed only once. Approximately 1.7% of the sample goes to the ten largest clones. Sequencing used memory CD4+ T cells sorted from blood. The sample's cell subset or site label, decoded: CD45RA-negative fraction. The receptor source for this set is a woman aged 25 to 39 in good health.

The chain couples TRBV5-3 to TRBJ2-3; the D call may be TRBD1 or TRBD2 (5 bases each). TRBV5-3 is annotated as an ORF whose role is uncertain. This CDR3 has 15 amino acids. Deletions cut 4 bases from V and 2 bases from J, with 14 bases between. DNA for the CDR3: TGTGCCAGAAGCGCCCCCGGGGACGTCACAGATACGCAGTATTTT. Its translation: CARSAPGDVTDTQYF.

V and J are TRBV19 and TRBJ1-5; no clear D. Germline assignment: CDR1 LNHDA and CDR2 SQIVND (reference sequence). CDR3 length equals 15 residues. The germline V and J ends were trimmed by 5 bases and 3 bases, with 14 bases remaining between them. The CDR3 here is CASSRLPMINQPQHF. For the CDR3, the DNA is TGTGCCAGTAGTCGACTACCCATGATCAATCAGCCCCAGCATTTT. Drawing the rest from reference TRBV19 and TRBJ1-5, the complete variable domain is DGGITQSPKYLFRKEGQNVTLSCEQNLNHDAMYWYRQDPGQGLRLIYYSQIVNDFQKGDIAEGYSVSREKKESFPLTVTSAQKNPTAFYLCASSRLPMINQPQHFGDGTRLSIL.

The chain is built from TRBV28 and TRBJ1-5; 7 bases line up with TRBD1. With 3 bases clipped from V and 7 bases from J, the junction kept 12 bases outside the gene matches. This CDR3 contains 16 residues. Germline CDR1 MDHEN, CDR2 SYDVKM. The CDR3 loop reads CASSFGAGTGAQPQHF. The CDR3 nucleotides read TGTGCCAGCAGTTTTGGGGCCGGCACAGGGGCCCAGCCCCAGCATTTT.

The rearrangement uses TRBV7-2 and TRBJ2-2; 8 bases align to TRBD2. Looked up from germline, CDR1 is SGHTA and CDR2 is FQGNSA. CDR3 length: 16 amino acids. Germline trimming cut 8 bases from V and 5 bases from J; bases unmatched to any gene: 13. The CDR3 here is CASAVVGTSRTGELFF. The CDR3 DNA reads as TGTGCCAGCGCTGTGGTTGGGACTAGTAGGACCGGGGAGCTGTTTTTT.

This chain joins TRBV9 and TRBJ2-3; 7 bases agree with TRBD2. V gave up 2 bases and J gave up 5 bases; unmatched junction bases: 8. This CDR3 region has 15 residues. CDR1 is SGDLS and CDR2 is YYNGEE in the germline V gene. This chain's CDR3 is CASSVGGRVVDTQYF. As DNA, the CDR3 is TGTGCCAGCAGCGTTGGCGGGAGAGTTGTAGATACGCAGTATTTT.

The chain joins TRBV25-1 to TRBJ1-1; TRBD1 matches at 7 bases. Germline loops: CDR1 MGHDK, CDR2 SYGVNS. This CDR3 has 15 amino acids. The junction had 8 bases not matched to a gene; V was cut back by 4 bases and J by 3 bases. The chain's CDR3 is CASSGRGRGHTEAFF. CDR3 sequence (DNA): TGTGCCAGCAGTGGGAGGGGGCGCGGTCACACTGAAGCTTTCTTT.

This clone was recorded once. Other DNA sequences of this sample code for an identical CDR3. The CDR3 reads CASSYSSVNTEAFF. In DNA form, the CDR3 reads TGTGCCAGCAGTTACTCGTCTGTGAACACTGAAGCTTTCTTT. The chain is built from TRBV6-5 and TRBJ1-1; no definite D call. The V gene's germline CDR1 is MNHEY and CDR2 SVGAGI. The germline V and J ends were trimmed by 0 bases and 0 bases, with 5 bases remaining between them. This CDR3 region has 14 residues.

CDR3 DNA: TGTGCCAGCAGTGAAGGATGGTCAGAGGGTCAGCCCCAGCATTTT. It is translated as CASSEGWSEGQPQHF. The gene calls are TRBV6-1 and TRBJ1-5; the D is unclear. Trimming removed 1 base at V and 6 bases at J, with 13 bases between. The CDR3 has 15 amino acids. CDR1 and CDR2 (germline): MNHNS, SASEGT.

This clone came up once. The chain has TRBV27 and TRBJ2-1; 12 bases fit TRBD2. V dropped 6 bases and J dropped 3; count of bases not matched to a gene: 9. Per germline, CDR1 MNHEY and CDR2 SMNVEV (reference sequence). The CDR3 spans 17 residues. In DNA, the CDR3 is TGTGCCAGCAGCACCGCCGGACTAGCGGGGCACTACAATGAGCAGTTCTTC. Its translation: CASSTAGLAGHYNEQFF.